A single sample is the source of the 8 T cell receptor beta chains below, sequenced in a study of beta chain features in type 1 diabetes. cDNA synthesis used the whole RNA isolate, giving expressed TCRB sequences. Libraries were prepared by immunoSEQ multiplex PCR; TCRdb keeps only in-frame clonotypes and omits some of them. In the table there are 35,000 to 45,000 clones, around 64% of which are singletons. Sequenced sample: Tregs from blood. Receptors originate from a woman under 40 in good health.

This CDR3 is CASSEAGGIYNEQFF. CDR3 coding DNA: TGTGCCAGCAGTGAAGCGGGAGGGATATACAATGAGCAGTTCTTC. V is TRBV6-1 and J is TRBJ2-1; TRBD2 matches 7 bases. The V and J ends lost 0 bases and 4 bases, in that order; junction bases with no gene match: 3. Looked up from germline, CDR1 is MNHNS and CDR2 is SASEGT. The CDR3 is made up of 15 amino acids.

This clone has only a few counts. This chain joins TRBV19 and TRBJ2-5, with D perhaps TRBD2 (5 bases). This CDR3 comprises 15 residues. The germline V gene has CDR1 LNHDA and CDR2 SQIVND (reference sequence). Trimming pared 5 bases from V and 2 bases from J, leaving 15 bases between. Here the CDR3 reads CASSPRLRAQETQYF. The CDR3 DNA is TGTGCCAGTAGTCCCCGGTTGAGGGCACAAGAGACCCAGTACTTC.

The chain couples TRBV6-6 to TRBJ1-4; 8 nucleotides match TRBD1. The CDR3 extends over 16 amino acids. CDR1 is MNHNY, CDR2 SVGAGI, per germline (reference sequence). V gave up 6 bases and J gave up 12 bases; unmatched junction bases: 18. Here the CDR3 reads CASRYPRQGLSSELFF. CDR3 in DNA: TGTGCCAGCAGGTACCCGCGACAGGGGTTATCGTCGGAACTGTTTTTT.

This chain uses TRBV28 with TRBJ2-7; 13 nucleotides agree with TRBD2. CDR3 length: 17 amino acids. The ends lost 2 bases at V and 4 bases at J; junction bases unmatched: 8. Germline V CDR1 and CDR2: MDHEN, SYDVKM. The chain's CDR3 is CASSLVGTSGKGYEQYF. CDR3 nucleotides: TGTGCCAGCAGTTTAGTAGGGACTAGCGGGAAAGGGTACGAGCAGTACTTC.

This clone was detected only a few times. V and J are TRBV10-3 and TRBJ2-3; 11 nucleotides agree with TRBD2. CDR1 is ENHRY and CDR2 is SYGVKD in the germline V gene. The CDR3 runs 16 residues. Trimming at V came to 4 bases and at J to 5 bases, leaving 8 bases not matched to a gene. CDR3 amino acids: CAISVALAGVEDTQYF. DNA for the CDR3: TGTGCCATCAGTGTTGCACTAGCGGGAGTTGAAGATACGCAGTATTTT.

This clone was picked up a small number of times. The chain combines TRBV6-6 with TRBJ2-1; 9 bases line up with TRBD1. Germline lookup yields CDR1 MNHNY and CDR2 SVGAGI (reference sequence). The CDR3 contains 16 residues. The junction had 8 bases not matched to a gene; V was cut back by 2 bases and J by 6 bases. Written as DNA, the CDR3 is TGTGCCAGCAGTTACGCCCTGGGGACAGGGCCCAATGAGCAGTTCTTC. Its translation is CASSYALGTGPNEQFF.

This chain joins TRBV7-9 and TRBJ2-1; a possible D gene is TRBD2 (5 bases). CDR3 length equals 15 residues. In germline, CDR1 is SEHNR, CDR2 FQNEAQ (reference sequence). Trimming removed 5 bases from V and 3 bases from J, with 14 bases in between. CDR3: CASSPPAASYNEQFF. In DNA form, the CDR3 reads TGTGCCAGCAGCCCTCCAGCGGCTAGCTACAATGAGCAGTTCTTC.

The V gene is TRBV7-3, the J gene TRBJ2-1; 8 bases fit TRBD2. The trim removed 4 bases at V and 7 bases at J, leaving 9 bases unmatched. The CDR3 covers 15 residues. Per the germline V gene, CDR1 is SGHTA and CDR2 is FQGTGA. The CDR3 region has the DNA TGTGCCAGCAGCTCGAGTAGCGGGACGGGAAATGAGCAGTTCTTC. Encoded protein: CASSSSSGTGNEQFF.